This T cell receptor beta chain is from a study of graft-versus-host responses after intestinal transplantation. Study-level information: Isolated intestinal, liver-intestinal, or multivisceral transplants were what recipients had. Anti-thymocyte globulin induction preceded 2 to 4 years of tacrolimus and steroid maintenance in all recipients.

Using immunoSEQ multiplex PCR, the repertoire was profiled, and TCRdb retains in-frame clones only, with some absent. The table shows roughly 56,000 clones, with more than 75% occurring only once. Remarks on this clone: What it binds is unknown.

Broader study findings: GvH clonotypes were identified within recipient marrow, with a subset emerging first in ileum or blood. The study found high graft-versus-host to host-versus-graft clonal ratios in allografts of patients with graft-donor T cell macrochimerism.

The input for sequencing was PBMCs, taken roughly 120 days after intestinal transplantation. The TCR was taken from a human patient who received an intestinal transplant, so some T cells may come from the graft donor.

This CDR3 reads CASSCPGCELFF. The CDR3 DNA reads TGTGCCAGCAGTTGTCCTGGTTGTGAGCTGTTTTTT. The rearrangement joins TRBV6-5 to TRBJ2-2; D unresolved. This CDR3 is built from 12 residues. Germline V lookup: CDR1 MNHEY, CDR2 SVGAGI. Trimming cost V 4 bases and J 11 bases, with 11 bases left between them.